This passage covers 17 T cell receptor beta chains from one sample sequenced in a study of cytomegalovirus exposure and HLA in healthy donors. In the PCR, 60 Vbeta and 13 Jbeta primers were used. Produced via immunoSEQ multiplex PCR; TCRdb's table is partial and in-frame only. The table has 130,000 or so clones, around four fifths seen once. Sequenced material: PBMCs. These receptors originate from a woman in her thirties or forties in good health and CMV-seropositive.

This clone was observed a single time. CDR3 protein: CASSSQGAYGYTF. CDR3 bases: TGTGCCAGCTCATCGCAGGGGGCCTATGGCTACACCTTC. The chain carries TRBV9 and TRBJ1-2; the match to TRBD1 covers 8 bases. V lost 7 bases, J lost 4 bases, and 6 bases stayed unmatched. CDR3 length: 13 residues. Germline lookup yields CDR1 SGDLS and CDR2 YYNGEE.

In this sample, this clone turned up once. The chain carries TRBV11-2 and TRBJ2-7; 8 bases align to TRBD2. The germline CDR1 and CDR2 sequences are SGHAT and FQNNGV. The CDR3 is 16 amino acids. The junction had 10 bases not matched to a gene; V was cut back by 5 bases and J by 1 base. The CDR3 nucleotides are TGTGCCAGCAGCACCGGGGTTAGCGGGATTTCCTACGAGCAGTACTTC. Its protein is CASSTGVSGISYEQYF. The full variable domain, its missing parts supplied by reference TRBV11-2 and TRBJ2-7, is EAGVAQSPRYKIIEKRQSVAFWCNPISGHATLYWYQQILGQGPKLLIQFQNNGVVDDSQLPKDRFSAERLKGVDSTLKIQPAKLEDSAVYLCASSTGVSGISYEQYFGPGTRLTVT.

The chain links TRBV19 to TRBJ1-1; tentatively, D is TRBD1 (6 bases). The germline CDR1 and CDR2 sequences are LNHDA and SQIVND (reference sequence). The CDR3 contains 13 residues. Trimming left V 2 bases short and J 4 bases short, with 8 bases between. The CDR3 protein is CASSIRGATEAFF. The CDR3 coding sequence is TGTGCCAGTAGTATACGGGGGGCCACTGAAGCTTTCTTT.

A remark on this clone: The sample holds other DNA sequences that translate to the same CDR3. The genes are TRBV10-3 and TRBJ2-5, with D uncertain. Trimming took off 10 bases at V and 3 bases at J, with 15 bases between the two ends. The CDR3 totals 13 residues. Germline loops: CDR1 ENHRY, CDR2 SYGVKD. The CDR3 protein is CATTGPTKETQYF. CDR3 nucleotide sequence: TGTGCCACTACCGGCCCCACTAAAGAGACCCAGTACTTC.

The chain's CDR3 is CASSPPAPSGSYEQFF. The CDR3 coding sequence is TGTGCCAGCTCACCACCGGCCCCTAGCGGGAGCTATGAGCAGTTCTTC. The chain couples TRBV18 to TRBJ2-1; 10 bases fit TRBD2. After removal of 0 bases from V and 8 bases from J, the junction contained 7 bases not matched to a gene. Germline CDR1 KGHSH, CDR2 LQKENI. This CDR3 contains 16 residues.

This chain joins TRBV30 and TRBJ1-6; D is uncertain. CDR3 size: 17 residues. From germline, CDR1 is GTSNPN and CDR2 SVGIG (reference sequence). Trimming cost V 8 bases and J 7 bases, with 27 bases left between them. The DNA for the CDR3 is TGTGCCCACGACAACCCTTCCAGGTCCCGAGGGAATTCACCCCTCCACTTT. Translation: CAHDNPSRSRGNSPLHF.

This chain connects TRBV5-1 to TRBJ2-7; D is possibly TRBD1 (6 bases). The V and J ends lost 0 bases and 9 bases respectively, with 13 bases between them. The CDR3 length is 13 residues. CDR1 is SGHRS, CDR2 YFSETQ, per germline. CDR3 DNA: TGCGCCAGCAGCTTGGATACAGGGTGGGCGCAGTACTTC. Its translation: CASSLDTGWAQYF.

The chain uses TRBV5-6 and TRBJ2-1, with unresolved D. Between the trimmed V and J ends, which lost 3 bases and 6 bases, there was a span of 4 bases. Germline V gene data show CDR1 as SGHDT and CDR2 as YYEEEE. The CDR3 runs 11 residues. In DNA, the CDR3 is TGTGCCAGCAGCTCGCGCAATGAGCAGTTCTTC. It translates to CASSSRNEQFF. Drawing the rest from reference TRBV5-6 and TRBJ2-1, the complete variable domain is DAGVTQSPTHLIKTRGQQVTLRCSPKSGHDTVSWYQQALGQGPQFIFQYYEEEERQRGNFPDRFSGHQFPNYSSELNVNALLLGDSALYLCASSSRNEQFFGPGTRLTVL.

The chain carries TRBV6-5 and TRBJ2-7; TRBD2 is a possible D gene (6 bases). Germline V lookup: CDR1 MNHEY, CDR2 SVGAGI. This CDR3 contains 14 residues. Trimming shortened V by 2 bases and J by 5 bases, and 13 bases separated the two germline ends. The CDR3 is CASSYQRGLNEQYF. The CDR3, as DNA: TGTGCCAGCAGTTACCAGAGGGGACTGAACGAGCAGTACTTC.

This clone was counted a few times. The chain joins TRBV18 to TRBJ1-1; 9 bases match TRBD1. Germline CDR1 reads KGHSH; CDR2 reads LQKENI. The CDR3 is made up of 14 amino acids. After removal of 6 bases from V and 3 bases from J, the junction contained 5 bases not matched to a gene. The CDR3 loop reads CASSPGTGYTEAFF. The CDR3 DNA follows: TGTGCCAGCTCTCCCGGGACAGGGTACACTGAAGCTTTCTTT.

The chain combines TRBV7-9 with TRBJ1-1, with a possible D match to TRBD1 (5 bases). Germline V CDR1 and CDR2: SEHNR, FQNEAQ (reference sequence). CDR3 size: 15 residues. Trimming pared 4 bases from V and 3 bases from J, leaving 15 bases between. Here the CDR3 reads CASSSKTTDHTEAFF. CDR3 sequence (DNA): TGTGCCAGCAGCTCCAAAACGACAGACCACACTGAAGCTTTCTTT.

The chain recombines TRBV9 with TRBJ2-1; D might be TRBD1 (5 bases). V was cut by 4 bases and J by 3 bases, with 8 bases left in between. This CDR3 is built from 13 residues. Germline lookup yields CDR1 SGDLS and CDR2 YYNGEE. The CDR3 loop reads CASSPDIYNEQFF. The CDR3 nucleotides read TGTGCCAGCAGCCCGGACATCTACAATGAGCAGTTCTTC. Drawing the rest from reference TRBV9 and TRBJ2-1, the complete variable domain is DSGVTQTPKHLITATGQRVTLRCSPRSGDLSVYWYQQSLDQGLQFLIQYYNGEERAKGNILERFSAQQFPDLHSELNLSSLELGDSALYFCASSPDIYNEQFFGPGTRLTVL.

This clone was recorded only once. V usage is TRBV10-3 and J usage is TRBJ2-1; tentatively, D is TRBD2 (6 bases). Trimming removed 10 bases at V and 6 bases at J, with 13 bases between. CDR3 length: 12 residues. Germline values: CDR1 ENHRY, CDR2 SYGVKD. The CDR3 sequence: CAKGRDLNEQFF. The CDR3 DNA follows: TGTGCCAAAGGGCGGGATCTCAATGAGCAGTTCTTC.

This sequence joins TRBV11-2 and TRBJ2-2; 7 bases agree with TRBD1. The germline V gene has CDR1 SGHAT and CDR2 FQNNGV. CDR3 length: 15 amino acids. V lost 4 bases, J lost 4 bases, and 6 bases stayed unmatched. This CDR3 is CASSSTGATTGELFF. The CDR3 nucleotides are TGTGCCAGCAGCTCCACAGGGGCTACCACCGGGGAGCTGTTTTTT.

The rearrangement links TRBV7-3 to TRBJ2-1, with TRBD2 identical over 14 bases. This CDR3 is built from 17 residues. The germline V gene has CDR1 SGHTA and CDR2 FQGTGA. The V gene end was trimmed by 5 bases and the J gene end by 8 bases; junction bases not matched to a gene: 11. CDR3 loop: CASSPHGTSGRGHEQFF. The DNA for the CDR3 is TGTGCCAGCAGCCCCCACGGGACTAGCGGGAGAGGGCATGAGCAGTTCTTC.

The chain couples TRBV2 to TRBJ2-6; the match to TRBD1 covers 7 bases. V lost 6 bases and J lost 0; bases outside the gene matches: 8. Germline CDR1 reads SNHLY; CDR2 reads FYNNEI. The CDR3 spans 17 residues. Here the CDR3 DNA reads TGTGCCAGCAGACCGGACAGGTACAACTCTGGGGCCAACGTCCTGACTTTC. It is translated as CASRPDRYNSGANVLTF.

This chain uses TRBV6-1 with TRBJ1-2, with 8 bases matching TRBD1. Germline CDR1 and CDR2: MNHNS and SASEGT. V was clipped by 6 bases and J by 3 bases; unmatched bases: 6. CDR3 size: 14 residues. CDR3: CASRWTGLDYGYTF. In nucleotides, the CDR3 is TGTGCCAGCAGGTGGACAGGGTTGGACTATGGCTACACCTTC.